This TCR beta chain was recovered during a study of cytomegalovirus exposure and HLA in healthy donors. Study-wide points: CMV antigen specificity was confirmed in vitro for a few CMV-associated chains. The study put 160 or so TCR beta chains on its list as cytomegalovirus-associated.

This clone appeared many times. Its antigen is not known. Method: immunoSEQ multiplex PCR; TCRdb's copy keeps in-frame clones and lacks some. This sample has tens of thousands of clones, with 90% to 95% found just once. A 120-subject validation cohort, separate from the approximately 610-subject first cohort, supplied the donors. The source is a woman between 18 and 29 years old in good health and CMV-seropositive. Sequenced material: PBMCs.

The CDR3 loop is CSVGGEGQPQHF. In DNA form, the CDR3 reads TGCAGCGTTGGGGGGGAAGGTCAACCCCAGCATTTT. The rearrangement links TRBV29-1 to TRBJ1-5, with a possible D match to TRBD1 (5 bases). CDR1 and CDR2 from the germline V gene are SQVTM and ANQGSEA. V lost 4 bases and J lost 10, with 14 bases in between. This CDR3 is built from 12 residues.